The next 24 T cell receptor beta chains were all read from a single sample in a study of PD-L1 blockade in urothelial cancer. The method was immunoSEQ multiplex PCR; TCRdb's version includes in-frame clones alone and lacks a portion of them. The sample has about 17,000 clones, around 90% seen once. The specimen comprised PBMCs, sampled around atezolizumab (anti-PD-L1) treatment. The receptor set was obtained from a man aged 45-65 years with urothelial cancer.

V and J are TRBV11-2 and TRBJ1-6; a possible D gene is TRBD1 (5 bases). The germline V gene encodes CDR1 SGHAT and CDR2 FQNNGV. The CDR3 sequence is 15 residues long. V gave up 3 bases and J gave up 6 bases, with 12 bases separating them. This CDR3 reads CASSFGGGSNSPLHF. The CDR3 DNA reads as TGTGCCAGCAGCTTCGGCGGGGGTTCTAATTCACCCCTCCACTTT.

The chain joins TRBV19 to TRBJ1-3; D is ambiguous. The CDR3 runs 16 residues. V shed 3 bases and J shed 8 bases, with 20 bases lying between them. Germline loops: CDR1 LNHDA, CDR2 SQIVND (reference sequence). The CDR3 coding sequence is TGTGCCAGTAGTATCAACCGCGATACCATACGGGACACCATATATTTT. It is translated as CASSINRDTIRDTIYF.

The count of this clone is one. The CDR3 here is CASSFQEQYF. CDR3 in DNA: TGTGCCAGCAGCTTTCAAGAGCAGTACTTC. This rearrangement joins TRBV5-8 to TRBJ2-7; D gene ambiguous. The V gene lost 2 bases and the J gene lost 7 bases, with 4 bases spanning the gap. Germline CDR1 reads SGHTS; CDR2 reads YDEGEE. This CDR3 spans 10 amino acids.

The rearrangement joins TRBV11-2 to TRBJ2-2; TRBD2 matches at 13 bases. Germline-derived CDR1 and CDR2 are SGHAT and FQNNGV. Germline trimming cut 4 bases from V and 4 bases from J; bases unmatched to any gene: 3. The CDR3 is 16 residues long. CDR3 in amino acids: CASSSLAGGRTGELFF. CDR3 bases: TGTGCCAGCAGCTCACTAGCGGGGGGGCGCACCGGGGAGCTGTTTTTT.

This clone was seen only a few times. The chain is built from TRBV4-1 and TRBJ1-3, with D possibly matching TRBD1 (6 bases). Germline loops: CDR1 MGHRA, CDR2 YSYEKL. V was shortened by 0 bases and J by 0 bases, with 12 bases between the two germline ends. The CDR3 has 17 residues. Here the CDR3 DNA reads TGCGCCAGCAGCCAAGACGGGGGGCCCAACTCTGGAAACACCATATATTTT. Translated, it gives CASSQDGGPNSGNTIYF.

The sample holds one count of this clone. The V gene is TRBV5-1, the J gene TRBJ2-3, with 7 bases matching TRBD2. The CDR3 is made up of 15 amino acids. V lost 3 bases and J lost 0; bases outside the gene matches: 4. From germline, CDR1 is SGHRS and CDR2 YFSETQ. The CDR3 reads CASSSKRGSTDTQYF. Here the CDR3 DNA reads TGCGCCAGCAGCTCCAAGCGGGGAAGCACAGATACGCAGTATTTT.

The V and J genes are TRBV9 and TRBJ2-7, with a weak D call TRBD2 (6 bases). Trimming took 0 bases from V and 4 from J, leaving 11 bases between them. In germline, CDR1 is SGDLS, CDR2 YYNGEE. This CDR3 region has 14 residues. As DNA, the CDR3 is TGTGCCAGCAGCGTAGGGAGGGAGAGTTACGAGCAGTACTTC. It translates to CASSVGRESYEQYF.

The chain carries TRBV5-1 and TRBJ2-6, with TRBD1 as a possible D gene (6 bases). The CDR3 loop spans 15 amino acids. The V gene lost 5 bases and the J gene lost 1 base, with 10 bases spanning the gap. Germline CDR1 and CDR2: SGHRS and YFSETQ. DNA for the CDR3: TGCGCCAGCAGTTCTACAGGGTCTGGGGCCAACGTCCTGACTTTC. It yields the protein CASSSTGSGANVLTF.

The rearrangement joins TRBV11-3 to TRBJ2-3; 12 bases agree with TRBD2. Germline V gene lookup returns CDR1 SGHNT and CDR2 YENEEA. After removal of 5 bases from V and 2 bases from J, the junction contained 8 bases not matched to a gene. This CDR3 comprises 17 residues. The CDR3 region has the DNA TGTGCCAGCAGCAGGGCGACTAGCGGGGGACCCACAGATACGCAGTATTTT. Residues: CASSRATSGGPTDTQYF.

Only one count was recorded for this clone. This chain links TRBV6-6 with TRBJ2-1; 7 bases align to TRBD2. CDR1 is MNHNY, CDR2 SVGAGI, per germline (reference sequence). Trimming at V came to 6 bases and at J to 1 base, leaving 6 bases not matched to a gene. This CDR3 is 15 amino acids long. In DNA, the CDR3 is TGTGCCAGCAGCTACCGGCGGGGGTCCTACAATGAGCAGTTCTTC. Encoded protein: CASSYRRGSYNEQFF.

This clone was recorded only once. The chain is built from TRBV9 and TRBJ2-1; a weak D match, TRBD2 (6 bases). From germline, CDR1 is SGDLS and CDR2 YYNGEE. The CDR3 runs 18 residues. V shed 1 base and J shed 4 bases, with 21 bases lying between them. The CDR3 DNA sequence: TGTGCCAGCAGCGTAAGCGAGTCCCGCGGGGCAGCTTACAATGAGCAGTTCTTC. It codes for CASSVSESRGAAYNEQFF.

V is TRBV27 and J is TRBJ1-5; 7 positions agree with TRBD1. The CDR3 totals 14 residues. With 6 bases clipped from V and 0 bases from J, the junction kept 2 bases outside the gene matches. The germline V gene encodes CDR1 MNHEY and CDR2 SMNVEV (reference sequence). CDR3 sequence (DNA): TGTGCCAGCAGCGACAGGGATAGCAATCAGCCCCAGCATTTT. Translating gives CASSDRDSNQPQHF.

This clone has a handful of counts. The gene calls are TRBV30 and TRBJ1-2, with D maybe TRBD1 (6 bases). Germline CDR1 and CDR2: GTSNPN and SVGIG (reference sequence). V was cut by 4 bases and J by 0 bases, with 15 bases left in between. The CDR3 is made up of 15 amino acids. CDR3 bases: TGTGCCTGGACCCATATGACAGGACCTAACTATGGCTACACCTTC. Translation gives CAWTHMTGPNYGYTF.

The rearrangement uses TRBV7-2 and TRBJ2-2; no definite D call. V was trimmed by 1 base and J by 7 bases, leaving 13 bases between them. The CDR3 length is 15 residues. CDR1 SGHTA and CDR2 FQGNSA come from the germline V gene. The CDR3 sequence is CASSLVRSIGGELFF. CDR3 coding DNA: TGTGCCAGCAGCTTAGTGCGGTCGATTGGCGGGGAGCTGTTTTTT.

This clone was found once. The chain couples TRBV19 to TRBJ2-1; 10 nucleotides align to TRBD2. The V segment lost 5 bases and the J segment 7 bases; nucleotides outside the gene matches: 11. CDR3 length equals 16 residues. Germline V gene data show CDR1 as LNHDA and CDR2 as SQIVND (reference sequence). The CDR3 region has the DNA TGTGCCAGTAGTTCTTTAGCGGGGGGTATTAGGAATGAGCAGTTCTTC. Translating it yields CASSSLAGGIRNEQFF.

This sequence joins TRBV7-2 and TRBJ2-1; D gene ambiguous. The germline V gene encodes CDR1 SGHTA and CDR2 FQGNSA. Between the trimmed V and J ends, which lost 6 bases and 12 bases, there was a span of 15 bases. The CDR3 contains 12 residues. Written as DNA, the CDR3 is TGTGCCAGCAGACCCACAGTGGGTAGGCAGTTCTTC. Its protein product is CASRPTVGRQFF.

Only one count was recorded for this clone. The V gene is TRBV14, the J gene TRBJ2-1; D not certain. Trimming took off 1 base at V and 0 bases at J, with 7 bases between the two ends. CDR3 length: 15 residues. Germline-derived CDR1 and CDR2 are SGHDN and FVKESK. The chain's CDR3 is CASSQGADSYNEQFF. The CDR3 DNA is TGTGCCAGCAGCCAAGGGGCAGACTCCTACAATGAGCAGTTCTTC.

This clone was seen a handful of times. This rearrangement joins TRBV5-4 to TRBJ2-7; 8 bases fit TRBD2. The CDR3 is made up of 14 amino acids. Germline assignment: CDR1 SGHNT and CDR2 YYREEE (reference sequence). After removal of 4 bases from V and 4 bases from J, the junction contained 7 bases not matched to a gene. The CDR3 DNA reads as TGTGCCAGCAGCCCGCGGACTAGCAGATACGAGCAGTACTTC. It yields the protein CASSPRTSRYEQYF.

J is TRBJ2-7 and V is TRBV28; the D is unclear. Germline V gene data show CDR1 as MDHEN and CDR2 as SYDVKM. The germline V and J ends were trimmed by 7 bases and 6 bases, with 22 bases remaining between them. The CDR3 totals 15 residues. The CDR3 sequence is CASTFSVLPPSEQYF. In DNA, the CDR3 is TGTGCCAGCACTTTCTCGGTACTCCCACCCTCCGAGCAGTACTTC. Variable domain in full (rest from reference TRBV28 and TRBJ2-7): DVKVTQSSRYLVKRTGEKVFLECVQDMDHENMFWYRQDPGLGLRLIYFSYDVKMKEKGDIPEGYSVSREKKERFSLILESASTNQTSMYLCASTFSVLPPSEQYFGPGTRLTVT.

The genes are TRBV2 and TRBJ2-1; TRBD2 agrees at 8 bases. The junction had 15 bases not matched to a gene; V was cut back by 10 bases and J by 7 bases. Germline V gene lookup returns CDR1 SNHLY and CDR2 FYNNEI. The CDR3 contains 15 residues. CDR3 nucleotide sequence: TGTGCCACCAGGCGTGGGGCGGGAGGAGGGAATGAGCAGTTCTTC. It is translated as CATRRGAGGGNEQFF.

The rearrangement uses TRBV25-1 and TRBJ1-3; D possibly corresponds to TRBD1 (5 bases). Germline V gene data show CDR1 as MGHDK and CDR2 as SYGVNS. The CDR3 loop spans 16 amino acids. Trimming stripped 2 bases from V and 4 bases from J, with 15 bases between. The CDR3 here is CASSEIGQRYGNTIYF. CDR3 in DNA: TGTGCCAGCAGTGAAATCGGACAAAGATACGGAAACACCATATATTTT. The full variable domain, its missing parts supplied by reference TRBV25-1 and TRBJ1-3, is EADIYQTPRYLVIGTGKKITLECSQTMGHDKMYWYQQDPGMELHLIHYSYGVNSTEKGDLSSESTVSRIRTEHFPLTLESARPSHTSQYLCASSEIGQRYGNTIYFGEGSWLTVV.

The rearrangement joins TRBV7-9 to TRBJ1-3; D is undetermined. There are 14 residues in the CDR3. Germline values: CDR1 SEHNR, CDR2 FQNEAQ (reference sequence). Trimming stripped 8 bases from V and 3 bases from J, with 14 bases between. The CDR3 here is CASGERAVGNTIYF. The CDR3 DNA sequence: TGTGCCAGCGGAGAGAGGGCGGTTGGAAACACCATATATTTT.

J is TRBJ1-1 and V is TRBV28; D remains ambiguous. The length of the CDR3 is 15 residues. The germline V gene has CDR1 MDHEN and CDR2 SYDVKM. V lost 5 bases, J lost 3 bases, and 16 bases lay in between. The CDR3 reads CASSIPAGVHTEAFF. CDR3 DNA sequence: TGTGCCAGCAGTATTCCGGCCGGGGTCCACACTGAAGCTTTCTTT.

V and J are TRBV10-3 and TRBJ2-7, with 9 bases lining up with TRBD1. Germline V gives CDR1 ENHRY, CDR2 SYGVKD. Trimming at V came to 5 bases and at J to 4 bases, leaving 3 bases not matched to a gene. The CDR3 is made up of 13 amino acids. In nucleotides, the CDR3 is TGTGCCATCAGTAGGGACAGGGCGTACGAGCAGTACTTC. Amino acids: CAISRDRAYEQYF.